This TCR beta chain was captured by sequencing in a study of T-cell memory formation after mild COVID-19. Study-level points and caveats: The CD4+ clones that contracted clustered mainly within CM and EM, and the CD8+ clones concentrated in EMRA. The appearance of some responding clones in pre-infection memory suggested that cross-reactive memory joined.

Amplification by 5'RACE using constant-segment primers produced TCR alpha and TCR beta cDNA libraries that carried sample barcodes and UMIs. Each CDR3 protein is one row after TCRdb ran MiXCR on the 5' RACE reads. This sample has 350,000 to 450,000 distinct CDR3 sequences, with 20% found just once. Details on this clonotype: What it recognizes is unknown.

The V end was cut by 1 base, the J end by 0 bases, with 7 bases between. Per germline, CDR1 SGHNT and CDR2 YYREEE (reference sequence). This CDR3 is built from 14 residues. Sequenced sample: PBMCs or a T cell subset sorted from them (not recorded which). The genes are TRBV5-4 and TRBJ1-1; D is unresolved. This TCR came from an adult woman who had mild COVID-19 (a few samples of this study predate the infection). Cell type and time point are not known. The chain's CDR3 is CASSLSQVNTEAFF. In nucleotides, the CDR3 is TGTGCCAGCAGCTTGTCCCAAGTGAACACTGAAGCTTTCTTT.